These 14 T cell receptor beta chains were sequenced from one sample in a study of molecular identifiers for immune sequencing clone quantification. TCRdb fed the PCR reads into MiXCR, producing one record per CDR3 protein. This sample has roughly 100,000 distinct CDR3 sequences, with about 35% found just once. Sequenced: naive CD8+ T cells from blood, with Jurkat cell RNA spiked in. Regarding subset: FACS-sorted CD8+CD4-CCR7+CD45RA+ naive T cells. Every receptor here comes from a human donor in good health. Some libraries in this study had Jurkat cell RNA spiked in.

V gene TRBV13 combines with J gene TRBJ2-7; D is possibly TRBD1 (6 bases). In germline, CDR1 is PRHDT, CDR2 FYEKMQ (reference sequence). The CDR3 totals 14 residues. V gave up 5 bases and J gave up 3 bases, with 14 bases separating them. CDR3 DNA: TGTGCCAGCAGCCGACGGGACACCGTCTACGAGCAGTACTTC. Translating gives CASSRRDTVYEQYF.

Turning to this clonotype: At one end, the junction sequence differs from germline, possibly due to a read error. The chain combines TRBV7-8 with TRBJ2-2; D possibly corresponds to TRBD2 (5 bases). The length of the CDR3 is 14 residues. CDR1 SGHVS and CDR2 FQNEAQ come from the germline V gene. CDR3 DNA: TGTGCCTGCAGCTTAGTGAGCAACACCGGGGAGCTGATTTTT. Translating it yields CACSLVSNTGELIF.

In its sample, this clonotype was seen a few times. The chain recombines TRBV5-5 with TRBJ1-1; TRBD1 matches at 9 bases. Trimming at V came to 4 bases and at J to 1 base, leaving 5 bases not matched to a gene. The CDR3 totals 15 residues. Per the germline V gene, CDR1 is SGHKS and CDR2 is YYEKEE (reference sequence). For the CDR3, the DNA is TGTGCCAGCAGCGGGACAGGGCCCCCGAACACTGAAGCTTTCTTT. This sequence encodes CASSGTGPPNTEAFF. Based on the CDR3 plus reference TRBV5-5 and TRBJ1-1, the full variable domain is DAGVTQSPTHLIKTRGQQVTLRCSPISGHKSVSWYQQVLGQGPQFIFQYYEKEERGRGNFPDRFSARQFPNYSSELNVNALLLGDSALYLCASSGTGPPNTEAFFGQGTRLTVV.

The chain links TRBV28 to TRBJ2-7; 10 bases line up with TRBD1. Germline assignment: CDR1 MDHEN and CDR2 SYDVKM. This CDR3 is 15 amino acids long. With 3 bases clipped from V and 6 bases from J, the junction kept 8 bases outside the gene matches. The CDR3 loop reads CASSFVPGQGSEQYF. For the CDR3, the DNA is TGTGCCAGCAGTTTTGTTCCGGGACAGGGGTCCGAGCAGTACTTC. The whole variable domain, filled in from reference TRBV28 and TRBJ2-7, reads DVKVTQSSRYLVKRTGEKVFLECVQDMDHENMFWYRQDPGLGLRLIYFSYDVKMKEKGDIPEGYSVSREKKERFSLILESASTNQTSMYLCASSFVPGQGSEQYFGPGTRLTVT.

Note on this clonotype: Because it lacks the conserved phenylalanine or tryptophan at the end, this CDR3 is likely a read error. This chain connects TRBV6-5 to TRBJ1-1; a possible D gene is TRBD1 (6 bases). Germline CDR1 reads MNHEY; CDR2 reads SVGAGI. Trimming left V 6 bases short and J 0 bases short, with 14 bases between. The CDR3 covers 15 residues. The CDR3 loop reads CASSPQGALNTEAFY. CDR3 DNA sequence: TGTGCCAGCAGCCCACAGGGAGCGCTGAACACTGAAGCTTTCTAT.

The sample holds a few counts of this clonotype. This chain's CDR3 is CSAYPRDLITYEQYF. CDR3 nucleotide sequence: TGCAGTGCGTATCCCCGAGACCTCATAACCTACGAGCAGTACTTC. The chain recombines TRBV20-1 with TRBJ2-7; D gene ambiguous. In germline, CDR1 is DFQATT, CDR2 SNEGSKA (reference sequence). CDR3 length: 15 residues. The V end lost 6 bases, the J end lost 2 bases, and 20 bases lay between the germline ends.

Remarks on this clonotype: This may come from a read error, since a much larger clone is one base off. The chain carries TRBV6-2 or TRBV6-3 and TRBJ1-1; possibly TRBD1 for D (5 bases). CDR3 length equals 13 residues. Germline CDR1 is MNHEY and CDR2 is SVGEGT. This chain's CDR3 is CASRDIQNTEAYF. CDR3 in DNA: TGTGCCAGCAGGGACATACAGAACACTGAAGCTTACTTT.

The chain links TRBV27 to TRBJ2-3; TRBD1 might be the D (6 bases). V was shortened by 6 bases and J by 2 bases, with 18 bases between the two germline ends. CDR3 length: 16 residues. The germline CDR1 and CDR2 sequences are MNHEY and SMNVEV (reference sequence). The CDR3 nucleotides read TGTGCCAGCAGACTTTATAGGGGGATTCTCACAGATACGCAGTATTTT. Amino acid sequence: CASRLYRGILTDTQYF.

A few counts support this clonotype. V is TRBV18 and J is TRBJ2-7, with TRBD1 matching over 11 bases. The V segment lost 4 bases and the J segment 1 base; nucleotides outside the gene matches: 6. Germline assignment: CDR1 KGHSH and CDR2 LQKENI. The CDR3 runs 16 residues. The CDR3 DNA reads TGTGCCAGCTCACTTTCCAGGGACAGGGGGTCCTACGAGCAGTACTTC. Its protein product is CASSLSRDRGSYEQYF.

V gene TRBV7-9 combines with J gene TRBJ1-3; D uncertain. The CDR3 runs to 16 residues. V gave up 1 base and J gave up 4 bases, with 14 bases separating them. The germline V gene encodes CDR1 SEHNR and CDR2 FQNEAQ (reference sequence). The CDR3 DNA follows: TGTGCCAGCAGCTTAGAACACCCATCACAGGGAAACACCATATATTTT. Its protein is CASSLEHPSQGNTIYF.

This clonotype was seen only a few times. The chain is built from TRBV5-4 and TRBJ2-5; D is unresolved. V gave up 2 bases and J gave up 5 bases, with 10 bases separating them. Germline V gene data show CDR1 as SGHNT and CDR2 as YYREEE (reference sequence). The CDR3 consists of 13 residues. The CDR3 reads CASSLGDLETQYF. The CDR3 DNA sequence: TGTGCCAGCAGCTTAGGAGATCTGGAGACCCAGTACTTC. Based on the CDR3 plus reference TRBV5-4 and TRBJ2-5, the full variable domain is ETGVTQSPTHLIKTRGQQVTLRCSSQSGHNTVSWYQQALGQGPQFIFQYYREEENGRGNFPPRFSGLQFPNYSSELNVNALELDDSALYLCASSLGDLETQYFGPGTRLLVL.

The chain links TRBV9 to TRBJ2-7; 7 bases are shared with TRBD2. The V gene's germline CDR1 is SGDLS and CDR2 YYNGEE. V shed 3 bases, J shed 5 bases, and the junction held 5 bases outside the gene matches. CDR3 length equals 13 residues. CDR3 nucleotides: TGTGCCAGCAGCGCCCGGGACTATAACGAGCAGTACTTC. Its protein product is CASSARDYNEQYF.

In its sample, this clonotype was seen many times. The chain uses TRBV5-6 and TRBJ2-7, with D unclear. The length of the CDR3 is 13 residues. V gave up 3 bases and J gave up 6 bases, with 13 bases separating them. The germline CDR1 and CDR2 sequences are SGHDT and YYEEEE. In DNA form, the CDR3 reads TGTGCCAGCAGCTGGGGTGACGGCCTCGAGCAGTACTTC. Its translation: CASSWGDGLEQYF.

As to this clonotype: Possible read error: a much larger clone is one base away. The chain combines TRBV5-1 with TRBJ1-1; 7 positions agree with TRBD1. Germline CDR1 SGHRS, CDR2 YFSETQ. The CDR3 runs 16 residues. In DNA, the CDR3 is TGCGCCAGCAGCTCTCCCCCGACAGGGCATAACACTGTAGCTTTCTTT. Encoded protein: CASSSPPTGHNTVAFF.